This TCR beta chain was identified during a study of beta chain features in type 1 diabetes. Based on CD45RO/CCR7/CD25/CD127/CD95/CD27, CD4+ regulatory, stem cell-like memory, naive and central memory cells were sorted. The V end was cut by 3 bases, the J end by 5 bases, with 13 bases between. Germline CDR1 reads ENHRY; CDR2 reads SYGVKD. The CDR3 totals 14 residues. This clone showed up just a few times. Its target is unknown. Study conclusions and caveats: Type 1 diabetes patients showed fewer insertions and more deletions at VDJ junctions. Cells with high TCR expression could be over-represented when cDNA is sequenced.

cDNA synthesis used the whole RNA isolate, giving expressed TCRB sequences. The table came from immunoSEQ multiplex PCR; TCRdb's copy has only in-frame clones and leaves some out. The sample shows some 220,000 clones, about a tenth of them seen only once. This chain uses TRBV10-3 with TRBJ2-5, with TRBD2 as a possible D gene (7 bases). This clonotype was sampled from a man aged 18 to 29 in good health. The sequencing sample was made of central memory CD4+ T cells from blood. The CDR3 sequence: CAISDRRGAETQYF. CDR3 DNA: TGTGCCATCAGTGATAGACGGGGGGCCGAGACCCAGTACTTC.